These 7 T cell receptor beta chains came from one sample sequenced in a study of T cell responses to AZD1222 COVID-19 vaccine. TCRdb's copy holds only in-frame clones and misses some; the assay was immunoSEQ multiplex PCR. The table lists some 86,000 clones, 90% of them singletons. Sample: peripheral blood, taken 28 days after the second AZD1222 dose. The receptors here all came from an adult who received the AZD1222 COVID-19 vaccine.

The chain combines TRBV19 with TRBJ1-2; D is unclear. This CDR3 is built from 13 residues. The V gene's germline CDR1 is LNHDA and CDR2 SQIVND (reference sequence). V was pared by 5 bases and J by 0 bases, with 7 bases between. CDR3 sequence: CASSAVTNYGYTF. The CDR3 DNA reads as TGTGCCAGTAGTGCGGTGACTAACTATGGCTACACCTTC.

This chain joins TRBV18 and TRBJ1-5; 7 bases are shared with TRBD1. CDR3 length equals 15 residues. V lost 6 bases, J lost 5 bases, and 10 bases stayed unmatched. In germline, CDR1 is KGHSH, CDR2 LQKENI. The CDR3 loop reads CASSPRGTADQPQHF. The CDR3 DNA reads TGTGCCAGCTCCCCCCGGGGGACAGCTGATCAGCCCCAGCATTTT.

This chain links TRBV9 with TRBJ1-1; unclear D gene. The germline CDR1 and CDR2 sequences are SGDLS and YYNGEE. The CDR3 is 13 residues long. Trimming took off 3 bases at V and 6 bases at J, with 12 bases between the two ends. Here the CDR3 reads CASSATEASEAFF. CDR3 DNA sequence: TGTGCCAGCAGCGCGACTGAAGCTTCTGAAGCTTTCTTT.

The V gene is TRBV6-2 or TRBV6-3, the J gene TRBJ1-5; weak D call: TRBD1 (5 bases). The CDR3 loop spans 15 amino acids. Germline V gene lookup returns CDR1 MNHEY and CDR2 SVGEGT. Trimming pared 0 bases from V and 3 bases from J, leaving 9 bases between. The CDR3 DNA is TGTGCCAGCAGTTACTCCGACAGAGACAATCAGCCCCAGCATTTT. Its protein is CASSYSDRDNQPQHF.

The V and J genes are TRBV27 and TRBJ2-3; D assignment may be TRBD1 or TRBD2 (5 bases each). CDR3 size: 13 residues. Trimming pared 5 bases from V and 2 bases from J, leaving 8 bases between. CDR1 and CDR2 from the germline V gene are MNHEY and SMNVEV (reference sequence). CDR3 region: CASSTGTTDTQYF. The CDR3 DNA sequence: TGTGCCAGCAGTACGGGGACCACAGATACGCAGTATTTT.

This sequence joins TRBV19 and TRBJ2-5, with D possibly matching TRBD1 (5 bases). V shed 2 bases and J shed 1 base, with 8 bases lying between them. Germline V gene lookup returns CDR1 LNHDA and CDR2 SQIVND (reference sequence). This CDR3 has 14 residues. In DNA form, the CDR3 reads TGTGCCAGTAGTATATCCAGGGCCCAAGAGACCCAGTACTTC. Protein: CASSISRAQETQYF.

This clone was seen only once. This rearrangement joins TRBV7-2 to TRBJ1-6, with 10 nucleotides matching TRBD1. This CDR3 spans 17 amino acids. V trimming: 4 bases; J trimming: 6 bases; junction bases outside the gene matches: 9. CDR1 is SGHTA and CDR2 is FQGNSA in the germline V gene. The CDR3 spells CASSWSGTGVSNSPLHF. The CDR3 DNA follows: TGTGCCAGCAGCTGGTCCGGGACAGGGGTCTCTAATTCACCCCTCCACTTT. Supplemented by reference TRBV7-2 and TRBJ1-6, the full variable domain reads GAGVSQSPSNKVTEKGKDVELRCDPISGHTALYWYRQSLGQGLEFLIYFQGNSAPDKSGLPSDRFSAERTGGSVSTLTIQRTQQEDSAVYLCASSWSGTGVSNSPLHFGNGTRLTVT.